This entry lists 32 T cell receptor beta chains sequenced from one sample in a study of shared clonotypes between healthy human individuals (dated by TCRdb to the early 2020s). Library generation was performed with the immunoSEQ multiplex PCR assay. The table comes from immuneACCESS by way of TCRdb, which keeps in-frame sequences with V and J called. Part of the clones is missing from these tables; in studies checked, under half for an unresolved V gene and the rest for unknown reasons. The sample table shows under 600,000 clones, and roughly 97% are seen once. The leading ten clones occupy about 0.06% of the sample. The sequencing sample was made of naive CD4+ T cells sorted from blood. What the cell subset or site label conveys for this sample: CD45RA+ positively selected. The receptors originated from a woman under 40 in good health.

The V and J genes are TRBV7-8 and TRBJ2-5, with D possibly matching TRBD2 (6 bases). Trimming left V 3 bases short and J 4 bases short, with 21 bases between. The CDR3 is made up of 17 amino acids. Per germline, CDR1 SGHVS and CDR2 FQNEAQ. The CDR3 here is CASSLFKRRAFRETQYF. The CDR3 DNA follows: TGTGCCAGCAGCTTGTTTAAGCGGAGGGCCTTCAGAGAGACCCAGTACTTC.

The DNA for the CDR3 is TGTGCCAGCAGCCAAGATTCGCAAGCCCTCTACGAGCAGTACTTC. This codes for CASSQDSQALYEQYF. This chain links TRBV4-2 with TRBJ2-7, with D unresolved. Trimming stripped 0 bases from V and 3 bases from J, with 12 bases between. The CDR3 extends over 15 amino acids. CDR1 LGHNA and CDR2 YNFKEQ come from the germline V gene.

V usage is TRBV5-1 and J usage is TRBJ2-1; the D gene is possibly TRBD2 (5 bases). CDR1 is SGHRS and CDR2 is YFSETQ in the germline V gene. This CDR3 has 16 residues. V was clipped by 3 bases and J by 0 bases, with 13 bases between them. CDR3 residues: CASSSDSPSSYNEQFF. As DNA, the CDR3 is TGCGCCAGCAGCTCGGACTCCCCAAGCTCCTACAATGAGCAGTTCTTC.

The chain couples TRBV10-3 to TRBJ2-2; D may match TRBD1 or TRBD2 (7 bases each). V lost 10 bases, J lost 1 base, and 16 bases lay in between. The CDR3 contains 15 residues. Germline values: CDR1 ENHRY, CDR2 SYGVKD. CDR3 coding DNA: TGTGCCACCAGGGGGGGGGCTTTGAACACCGGGGAGCTGTTTTTT. It encodes CATRGGALNTGELFF.

The sample holds one count of this clone. This chain connects TRBV28 to TRBJ2-2, with unresolved D. Trimming pared 3 bases from V and 4 bases from J, leaving 6 bases between. This CDR3 is built from 13 residues. CDR1 and CDR2 (germline): MDHEN, SYDVKM. Written as DNA, the CDR3 is TGTGCCAGCAGTTTCTCCGTCACCGGGGAGCTGTTTTTT. Residues: CASSFSVTGELFF.

The rearrangement links TRBV27 to TRBJ1-5, with TRBD1 matching 7 bases. With V trimmed by 6 bases and J by 0 bases, 5 bases remained unmatched. CDR1 is MNHEY and CDR2 is SMNVEV in the germline V gene (reference sequence). The CDR3 consists of 15 residues. This CDR3 reads CASRRQGNSNQPQHF. DNA for the CDR3: TGTGCCAGCAGGCGACAGGGCAATAGCAATCAGCCCCAGCATTTT.

This chain connects TRBV27 to TRBJ1-2; 7 bases are a match to TRBD1. The CDR3 totals 14 residues. The V gene's germline CDR1 is MNHEY and CDR2 SMNVEV (reference sequence). V lost 6 bases and J lost 2; bases outside the gene matches: 6. CDR3 loop: CASRQTGVNYGYTF. The CDR3 DNA reads TGTGCCAGCAGACAAACAGGGGTAAACTATGGCTACACCTTC.

J is TRBJ1-5 and V is TRBV6-6; D is uncertain. The CDR3 loop spans 16 amino acids. Trimming took 2 bases from V and 1 from J, leaving 12 bases between them. The germline CDR1 and CDR2 sequences are MNHNY and SVGAGI (reference sequence). DNA of the CDR3: TGTGCCAGCAGTTACCTCGCACAGTCGAGCAATCAGCCCCAGCATTTT. Translated: CASSYLAQSSNQPQHF.

The chain carries TRBV11-2 and TRBJ2-7; D remains unclear. V shed 1 base and J shed 2 bases, with 12 bases lying between them. The CDR3 is 15 amino acids. The germline gives CDR1 SGHAT, CDR2 FQNNGV. The CDR3 nucleotides read TGTGCCAGCAGCTTAGGGCAGGCCGCCCCCTACGAGCAGTACTTC. It codes for CASSLGQAAPYEQYF.

V usage is TRBV18 and J usage is TRBJ2-2, with unresolved D. Germline V gene lookup returns CDR1 KGHSH and CDR2 LQKENI. V was cut by 3 bases and J by 0 bases, with 14 bases left in between. This CDR3 comprises 17 residues. CDR3 region: CASSPFAVGANTGELFF. The CDR3 DNA is TGTGCCAGCTCACCGTTTGCCGTCGGCGCGAACACCGGGGAGCTGTTTTTT.

CDR3 in amino acids: CASSDLIQGLGGYTF. In DNA form, the CDR3 reads TGTGCCAGCAGTGATCTAATCCAGGGCCTTGGGGGCTACACCTTC. The chain couples TRBV2 to TRBJ1-2, with TRBD1 as a possible D gene (5 bases). The CDR3 is made up of 15 amino acids. The V and J ends lost 3 bases and 8 bases respectively, with 19 bases between them. Per the germline V gene, CDR1 is SNHLY and CDR2 is FYNNEI.

A word on this clone: In the same sample, other DNA sequences code for this CDR3. The V gene is TRBV29-1, the J gene TRBJ2-7, with TRBD2 matching over 8 bases. The CDR3 covers 12 residues. From germline, CDR1 is SQVTM and CDR2 ANQGSEA. V shed 6 bases and J 1 base; nucleotides not matched to a gene: 2. This chain's CDR3 is CSVAGASYEQYF. For the CDR3, the DNA is TGCAGCGTAGCGGGGGCTTCCTACGAGCAGTACTTC.

This sequence joins TRBV28 and TRBJ1-5; TRBD1 aligns across 7 bases. The germline gives CDR1 MDHEN, CDR2 SYDVKM. CDR3 length: 16 amino acids. Trimming took 4 bases from V and 0 from J; bases not matched to a gene: 6. CDR3 loop: CASSSWGQPSNQPQHF. In nucleotides, the CDR3 is TGTGCCAGCAGTTCGTGGGGACAGCCTAGCAATCAGCCCCAGCATTTT.

The CDR3 region is CSVRGIQETQYF. CDR3 nucleotides: TGCAGCGTTCGAGGGATCCAAGAGACCCAGTACTTC. The genes are TRBV29-1 and TRBJ2-5; D perhaps matches TRBD2 (5 bases). The CDR3 length is 12 residues. V lost 5 bases, J lost 1 base, and 8 bases lay in between. CDR1 is SQVTM and CDR2 is ANQGSEA in the germline V gene.

The chain carries TRBV7-9 and TRBJ1-4; maybe TRBD1 (5 bases). The CDR3 extends over 15 amino acids. V was trimmed by 1 base and J by 7 bases, leaving 13 bases between them. From germline, CDR1 is SEHNR and CDR2 FQNEAQ (reference sequence). The CDR3 reads CASSLGDSRGEKLFF. The CDR3 DNA is TGTGCCAGCAGCTTAGGGGACTCCCGGGGTGAAAAACTGTTTTTT.

The V call is TRBV5-1, the J call TRBJ2-7, with 9 bases matching TRBD2. Germline V gene data show CDR1 as SGHRS and CDR2 as YFSETQ. The V and J ends lost 5 bases and 5 bases, in that order; junction bases with no gene match: 8. This CDR3 comprises 14 residues. The CDR3: CASSYSGSSDEQYF. The CDR3 DNA follows: TGCGCCAGCAGTTATAGCGGGAGCTCGGACGAGCAGTACTTC.

The rearrangement links TRBV13 to TRBJ2-7, with D possibly being TRBD2 (6 bases). Looked up from germline, CDR1 is PRHDT and CDR2 is FYEKMQ (reference sequence). Trimming stripped 0 bases from V and 4 bases from J, with 13 bases between. The CDR3 is 15 amino acids. In DNA, the CDR3 is TGTGCCAGCAGCTTAGGACCGGGAGCAAAGTACGAGCAGTACTTC. Protein sequence: CASSLGPGAKYEQYF.

The chain couples TRBV28 to TRBJ2-7, with D unclear. V was clipped by 8 bases and J by 1 base, with 6 bases between them. The V gene's germline CDR1 is MDHEN and CDR2 SYDVKM. The CDR3 extends over 11 amino acids. CDR3 protein: CASAESYEQYF. In DNA, the CDR3 is TGTGCCAGCGCAGAGTCCTACGAGCAGTACTTC.

The chain employs TRBV5-1 and TRBJ1-2; 7 bases line up with TRBD1. This CDR3 contains 15 residues. The J segment lost 4 bases and the V segment lost 5 bases, leaving 11 bases of the junction unmatched. CDR1 is SGHRS, CDR2 YFSETQ, per germline. The CDR3 region is CASRPGTDLAYGYTF. The CDR3 nucleotides are TGCGCCAGCAGGCCCGGGACAGATTTGGCCTATGGCTACACCTTC.

The chain is built from TRBV6-5 and TRBJ1-2, with TRBD1 matching 8 bases. The CDR3 extends over 15 amino acids. The V segment lost 6 bases and the J segment 2 bases; nucleotides outside the gene matches: 8. The germline V gene has CDR1 MNHEY and CDR2 SVGAGI. CDR3 nucleotides: TGTGCCAGCAGCCTCGGACAGGGCTTCAACTATGGCTACACCTTC. As protein: CASSLGQGFNYGYTF.

The chain carries TRBV28 and TRBJ1-1; D remains unclear. Per germline, CDR1 MDHEN and CDR2 SYDVKM. This CDR3 is built from 15 residues. Trimming removed 5 bases at V and 0 bases at J, with 13 bases between. CDR3 coding DNA: TGTGCCAGCAGTCCGAGGACGGTGATGAACACTGAAGCTTTCTTT. Translation gives CASSPRTVMNTEAFF.

The chain couples TRBV15 to TRBJ1-5; weak D call: TRBD1 (5 bases). The CDR3 is 17 residues long. The germline V gene encodes CDR1 LNHNV and CDR2 YYDKDF (reference sequence). V was cut by 0 bases and J by 0 bases, with 12 bases left in between. The CDR3 region is CATSRDGQGGSNQPQHF. In DNA form, the CDR3 reads TGTGCCACCAGCAGAGATGGGCAGGGAGGTAGCAATCAGCCCCAGCATTTT.

The J gene is TRBJ2-2, the V gene TRBV29-1, with 11 bases identical to TRBD1. Trimming removed 7 bases from V and 6 bases from J; junction bases left unmatched: 4. CDR3 length equals 13 residues. Looked up from germline, CDR1 is SQVTM and CDR2 is ANQGSEA. CDR3 coding DNA: TGCAGCGGCGGGACAGGGGGGTCCGGGGAGCTGTTTTTT. Protein: CSGGTGGSGELFF.

This clone was recorded only once. In DNA form, the CDR3 reads TGTGCCAGTAGTGTTACTAGCGGGACCCATGAGCAGTTCTTC. It specifies CASSVTSGTHEQFF. This chain uses TRBV19 with TRBJ2-1; 10 bases fit TRBD2. Germline V CDR1 and CDR2: LNHDA, SQIVND (reference sequence). CDR3 length: 14 residues. The J segment lost 8 bases and the V segment lost 5 bases, leaving 6 bases of the junction unmatched.

The chain is built from TRBV7-8 and TRBJ2-7; no definite D call. V shed 2 bases and J shed 4 bases, with 12 bases lying between them. The CDR3 runs to 14 residues. Looked up from germline, CDR1 is SGHVS and CDR2 is FQNEAQ. CDR3 loop: CASSLREFEYEQYF. The DNA of the CDR3 is TGTGCCAGCAGCTTAAGGGAATTTGAATACGAGCAGTACTTC.

The gene calls are TRBV28 and TRBJ2-7; D might be TRBD2 (5 bases). Trimming removed 2 bases at V and 0 bases at J, with 14 bases between. The CDR3 runs 16 residues. Germline lookup yields CDR1 MDHEN and CDR2 SYDVKM. The CDR3 nucleotides are TGTGCCAGCAGTTTACCGGTGCGGGCCCGCTCCTACGAGCAGTACTTC. The encoded protein is CASSLPVRARSYEQYF.

This chain uses TRBV6-1 with TRBJ1-2, with D perhaps matching TRBD1 (5 bases). CDR1 and CDR2 (germline): MNHNS, SASEGT. The V end was cut by 2 bases, the J end by 8 bases, with 21 bases between. CDR3 size: 16 residues. CDR3 in DNA: TGTGCCAGCAGTGAAAGGCACGGGGCAGGCCTTTGGGGCTACACCTTC. It encodes CASSERHGAGLWGYTF.

V gene TRBV5-1 combines with J gene TRBJ2-1, with 9 bases identical to TRBD1. There are 15 residues in the CDR3. Germline assignment: CDR1 SGHRS and CDR2 YFSETQ. Germline trimming cut 4 bases from V and 8 bases from J; bases unmatched to any gene: 10. The chain's CDR3 is CASSPGQGGEDEQFF. CDR3 nucleotide sequence: TGCGCCAGCAGCCCGGGACAGGGAGGCGAGGATGAGCAGTTCTTC.

The rearrangement uses TRBV19 and TRBJ1-1; 7 bases align to TRBD1. The CDR3 contains 14 residues. Germline V lookup: CDR1 LNHDA, CDR2 SQIVND (reference sequence). Trimming at V came to 4 bases and at J to 8 bases, leaving 10 bases not matched to a gene. The CDR3 is CASSTKTGSPEAFF. CDR3 bases: TGTGCCAGTAGTACCAAGACAGGGTCACCCGAAGCTTTCTTT. The whole variable domain, filled in from reference TRBV19 and TRBJ1-1, reads DGGITQSPKYLFRKEGQNVTLSCEQNLNHDAMYWYRQDPGQGLRLIYYSQIVNDFQKGDIAEGYSVSREKKESFPLTVTSAQKNPTAFYLCASSTKTGSPEAFFGQGTRLTVV.

This chain joins TRBV5-5 and TRBJ1-3; TRBD1 might be the D (5 bases). V shed 2 bases and J shed 0 bases, with 12 bases lying between them. Germline CDR1 SGHKS, CDR2 YYEKEE (reference sequence). CDR3 length: 16 residues. CDR3 sequence reads: CASSFPDRLSGNTIYF. CDR3 DNA sequence: TGTGCCAGCAGCTTCCCCGACAGACTCTCTGGAAACACCATATATTTT.

This chain links TRBV6-5 with TRBJ1-1; D is uncertain. Germline V gene lookup returns CDR1 MNHEY and CDR2 SVGAGI. This CDR3 region has 14 residues. V was cut by 2 bases and J by 3 bases, with 10 bases left in between. The CDR3 loop is CASSYGRDHTEAFF. CDR3 coding DNA: TGTGCCAGCAGTTACGGACGAGATCACACTGAAGCTTTCTTT.

V gene TRBV5-1 combines with J gene TRBJ2-7; the match to TRBD1 covers 9 bases. Trimming cost V 0 bases and J 1 base; bases outside gene matches: 5. The CDR3 is 16 residues long. Germline values: CDR1 SGHRS, CDR2 YFSETQ. The CDR3 DNA reads as TGCGCCAGCAGCTTGGCCGCGGACAGGGGTTCCTACGAGCAGTACTTC. As protein: CASSLAADRGSYEQYF.